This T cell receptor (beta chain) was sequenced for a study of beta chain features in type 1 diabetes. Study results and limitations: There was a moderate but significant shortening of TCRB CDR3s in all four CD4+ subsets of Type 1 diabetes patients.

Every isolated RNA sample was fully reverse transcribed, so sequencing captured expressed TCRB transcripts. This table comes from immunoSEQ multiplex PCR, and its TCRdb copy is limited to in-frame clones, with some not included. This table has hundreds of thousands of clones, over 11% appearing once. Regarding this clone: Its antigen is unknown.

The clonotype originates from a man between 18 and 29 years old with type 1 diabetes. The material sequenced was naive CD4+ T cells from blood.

This chain's CDR3 is CASSYRWTGANEKLFF. As DNA, the CDR3 is TGTGCCAGCAGTTACAGGTGGACAGGGGCAAATGAAAAACTGTTTTTT. The genes are TRBV6-5 and TRBJ1-4; 9 nucleotides line up with TRBD1. CDR3 length equals 16 residues. Germline values: CDR1 MNHEY, CDR2 SVGAGI. V lost 2 bases, J lost 5 bases, and 6 bases stayed unmatched.